The 22 T cell receptor beta chains given below trace back to one sample, sequenced in a study of shared clonotypes between healthy human individuals. The data were produced by immunoSEQ multiplex PCR, yet TCRdb's version contains in-frame clones alone and is incomplete. The sample yields some 2 million clones, about 95% seen once. The naive CD8 population came from CD45RO-negative cells selected for CCR7, without terminally differentiated effector memory CD45RA+ cells. The specimen was naive CD8+ T cells sorted from blood. These TCRs come from a man younger than 35 in good health.

The chain employs TRBV9 and TRBJ2-3; 8 nucleotides agree with TRBD1. Losses at the gene ends were 0 bases for V and 3 bases for J; bases not matched to a gene: 6. The CDR3 spans 16 residues. CDR1 is SGDLS and CDR2 is YYNGEE in the germline V gene. CDR3 amino acids: CASSVGQGSATDTQYF. The CDR3 DNA reads TGTGCCAGCAGCGTAGGACAGGGGAGTGCGACAGATACGCAGTATTTT.

The chain couples TRBV9 to TRBJ2-3; 13 nucleotides line up with TRBD2. This CDR3 spans 21 amino acids. V dropped 0 bases and J dropped 0; count of bases not matched to a gene: 13. Germline V gives CDR1 SGDLS, CDR2 YYNGEE. The CDR3: CASSVGFGLAGETSSTDTQYF. CDR3 in DNA: TGTGCCAGCAGCGTAGGATTCGGACTAGCGGGAGAAACCTCAAGCACAGATACGCAGTATTTT.

The genes are TRBV27 and TRBJ1-1; 9 bases agree with TRBD1. V lost 4 bases, J lost 4 bases, and 1 base stayed unmatched. CDR3 size: 13 residues. Germline V CDR1 and CDR2: MNHEY, SMNVEV (reference sequence). CDR3 in amino acids: CASSYRGLTEAFF. The CDR3 DNA sequence: TGTGCCAGCAGTTACAGGGGGCTCACTGAAGCTTTCTTT.

The chain recombines TRBV6-1 with TRBJ2-2; D perhaps matches TRBD1 (5 bases). The V end was cut by 7 bases, the J end by 3 bases, with 12 bases between. The CDR3 loop spans 14 amino acids. Germline values: CDR1 MNHNS, CDR2 SASEGT. The CDR3 DNA sequence: TGTGCCAGCATGTGGCAGGGCCACACCGGGGAGCTGTTTTTT. This codes for CASMWQGHTGELFF.

This clone was detected only once. The chain couples TRBV5-1 to TRBJ2-3, with 7 bases aligning to TRBD1. The CDR3 sequence is 17 residues long. The germline CDR1 and CDR2 sequences are SGHRS and YFSETQ. After removal of 4 bases from V and 2 bases from J, the junction contained 13 bases not matched to a gene. DNA of the CDR3: TGCGCCAGCAGCGCCCACCTACTACAGGGGTCCACAGATACGCAGTATTTT. Amino acids: CASSAHLLQGSTDTQYF.

V gene TRBV19 combines with J gene TRBJ1-5; a possible D gene is TRBD1 (6 bases). Per germline, CDR1 LNHDA and CDR2 SQIVND (reference sequence). The CDR3 loop spans 15 amino acids. V lost 3 bases and J lost 3, with 12 bases in between. CDR3 sequence (DNA): TGTGCCAGTAGTATGGCGGACAGCGCCAATCAGCCCCAGCATTTT. It yields the protein CASSMADSANQPQHF.

The rearrangement links TRBV6-5 to TRBJ2-7; D may be TRBD1 (5 bases). The CDR3 extends over 13 amino acids. With 2 bases removed from V and 5 bases from J, the gap between germline ends came to 10 bases. In germline, CDR1 is MNHEY, CDR2 SVGAGI. CDR3 region: CASSYRQGHEQYF. The CDR3 DNA sequence: TGTGCCAGCAGTTACAGGCAGGGCCACGAGCAGTACTTC.

The chain recombines TRBV5-6 with TRBJ2-7, with TRBD1 matching over 9 bases. The V gene's germline CDR1 is SGHDT and CDR2 YYEEEE. The length of the CDR3 is 15 residues. V shed 0 bases, J shed 3 bases, and the junction held 4 bases outside the gene matches. The CDR3 protein is CASSLGGQGYYEQYF. CDR3 DNA sequence: TGTGCCAGCAGCTTGGGGGGACAGGGTTACTACGAGCAGTACTTC.

This sequence joins TRBV4-1 and TRBJ1-6; 10 positions match TRBD1. Looked up from germline, CDR1 is MGHRA and CDR2 is YSYEKL. The CDR3 has 14 residues. J lost 11 bases, V lost 3 bases, and 4 bases had no gene match. The DNA for the CDR3 is TGCGCCAGCAGCCAGGACAGGGGGTCCCCACCCCTCCACTTT. It specifies CASSQDRGSPPLHF.

V usage is TRBV5-5 and J usage is TRBJ2-7, with 12 bases identical to TRBD2. The V gene's germline CDR1 is SGHKS and CDR2 YYEKEE (reference sequence). V was pared by 4 bases and J by 5 bases, with 7 bases of the junction left unmatched. CDR3 length: 15 amino acids. CDR3 coding DNA: TGTGCCAGCAGCATGAGACTAGCGGGAGCACACGAGCAGTACTTC. Amino acids: CASSMRLAGAHEQYF.

Comments on this clone: One base away lies a much larger clone, so this may be a sequencing read error. Additional DNA sequences in this sample encode the identical CDR3. This chain connects TRBV6-6 to TRBJ2-2; no firm D call. The V gene lost 0 bases and the J gene lost 6 bases, with 2 bases spanning the gap. The CDR3 is 12 residues long. CDR1 and CDR2 from the germline V gene are MNHNY and SVGAGI (reference sequence). The DNA for the CDR3 is TGTGCCAGCAGTTACTCGGCCGGGGAGCTGTTTTTT. It codes for CASSYSAGELFF.

On this clone: This sample also contains other DNA sequences that code for the same CDR3. The chain has TRBV6-5 and TRBJ2-5; no firm D call. The V gene lost 2 bases and the J gene lost 9 bases, with 7 bases spanning the gap. Looked up from germline, CDR1 is MNHEY and CDR2 is SVGAGI. This CDR3 has 11 amino acids. The CDR3, as DNA: TGTGCCAGCAGTTACGGCGAGGCCCAGTACTTC. This translates into CASSYGEAQYF.

The chain carries TRBV27 and TRBJ2-7, with TRBD1 identical over 8 bases. CDR3 length: 16 residues. Germline loops: CDR1 MNHEY, CDR2 SMNVEV (reference sequence). Germline trimming cut 4 bases from V and 4 bases from J; bases unmatched to any gene: 12. CDR3 protein: CASSSQGQEGLYEQYF. In DNA form, the CDR3 reads TGTGCCAGCAGTTCCCAGGGACAGGAGGGGTTATACGAGCAGTACTTC.

V and J are TRBV10-1 and TRBJ1-1, with TRBD1 identical over 8 bases. The junction had 3 bases not matched to a gene; V was cut back by 4 bases and J by 2 bases. Germline V gene data show CDR1 as WNHNN and CDR2 as SYGVQD (reference sequence). The CDR3 loop spans 14 amino acids. This chain's CDR3 is CASSGDRGNTEAFF. Written as DNA, the CDR3 is TGCGCCAGCAGTGGAGACAGGGGAAACACTGAAGCTTTCTTT.

V is TRBV15 and J is TRBJ2-7, with a tentative D call TRBD2 (5 bases). The CDR3 is made up of 15 amino acids. Germline values: CDR1 LNHNV, CDR2 YYDKDF (reference sequence). Trimming stripped 1 base from V and 4 bases from J, with 14 bases between. CDR3 nucleotide sequence: TGTGCCACCAGCAGAGCCGGACTGGGAATTTACGAGCAGTACTTC. This encodes CATSRAGLGIYEQYF.

This clone was detected once. The chain combines TRBV7-2 with TRBJ2-5; possible D gene TRBD1, 6 bases. CDR3 length: 15 residues. From germline, CDR1 is SGHTA and CDR2 FQGNSA. The ends were cut back, 2 bases at V and 5 bases at J, with 15 bases in the middle. CDR3 coding DNA: TGTGCCAGCAGCTTACTTGGGGGCGCTGGTGAGACCCAGTACTTC. As protein: CASSLLGGAGETQYF.

Of note for this clone: Given a much more abundant clone one base away, this may be a read error. Other DNA sequences in the same sample also yield this CDR3. The chain combines TRBV7-9 with TRBJ1-1, with a tentative D call TRBD1 (5 bases). Germline-derived CDR1 and CDR2 are SEHNR and FQNEAQ (reference sequence). There are 13 residues in the CDR3. The V end was cut by 1 base, the J end by 4 bases, with 7 bases between. The CDR3 DNA reads as TGTGCCAGCAGCTTAGGTGGGGGCACTGAAGCTTTCTTT. Amino acid sequence: CASSLGGGTEAFF.

This clone was detected once. The chain employs TRBV27 and TRBJ1-2, with D maybe TRBD1 (6 bases). The CDR3 length is 15 residues. V lost 5 bases to trimming and J lost 2 bases, with 15 bases between them. CDR1 and CDR2 (germline): MNHEY, SMNVEV (reference sequence). The CDR3 region has the DNA TGTGCCAGCAGTCCGGGGGCGGGGTCCAACTATGGCTACACCTTC. It is translated as CASSPGAGSNYGYTF.

V is TRBV30 and J is TRBJ1-4; no clear D. Trimming took off 5 bases at V and 8 bases at J, with 12 bases between the two ends. CDR3 length equals 12 residues. Germline V gene lookup returns CDR1 GTSNPN and CDR2 SVGIG (reference sequence). CDR3: CAWAPGGEKLFF. In DNA, the CDR3 is TGTGCCTGGGCTCCGGGTGGGGAAAAACTGTTTTTT.

V and J are TRBV7-9 and TRBJ2-7, with D perhaps being TRBD1 or TRBD2 (5 bases each). Germline CDR1 SEHNR, CDR2 FQNEAQ (reference sequence). The CDR3 is 17 amino acids. V lost 5 bases, J lost 2 bases, and 22 bases lay in between. The CDR3 loop reads CASSPEGPPRVAYEQYF. The CDR3 DNA sequence: TGTGCCAGCAGCCCCGAGGGACCTCCCAGGGTCGCCTACGAGCAGTACTTC.

V gene TRBV27 combines with J gene TRBJ2-7, with TRBD2 matching 7 bases. The trim removed 2 bases at V and 3 bases at J, leaving 13 bases unmatched. This CDR3 has 17 amino acids. The germline V gene has CDR1 MNHEY and CDR2 SMNVEV (reference sequence). The CDR3 region has the DNA TGTGCCAGCAGTTTACCAGGGAGGGCTAGCGGATACTACGAGCAGTACTTC. This codes for CASSLPGRASGYYEQYF.

Details on this clone: In the same sample, other DNA sequences code for this CDR3. The rearrangement links TRBV10-3 to TRBJ2-3; possible D gene TRBD1, 6 bases. Germline V lookup: CDR1 ENHRY, CDR2 SYGVKD. The CDR3 spans 14 residues. V lost 6 bases, J lost 2 bases, and 12 bases lay in between. In DNA form, the CDR3 reads TGTGCCATCAGCGATCCAGGGGTCACAGATACGCAGTATTTT. This translates into CAISDPGVTDTQYF.